The 25 T cell receptor beta chains in this list originate from one sample, sequenced in a study of blood T cell repertoires in COVID-19. This table comes from immunoSEQ multiplex PCR, and its TCRdb copy is limited to in-frame clones, with some not included. The sample records some 93,000 clones, 79% being singletons. The sequencing input was peripheral blood. Every receptor here comes from a human donor in a cohort sampled during active COVID-19.

This rearrangement joins TRBV18 to TRBJ2-1; 8 bases are shared with TRBD2. This CDR3 region has 17 residues. V trimming: 3 bases; J trimming: 4 bases; junction bases outside the gene matches: 11. The germline gives CDR1 KGHSH, CDR2 LQKENI. CDR3 nucleotides: TGTGCCAGCTCACCCGGGCTAGCGGGCGCTCGGTACAATGAGCAGTTCTTC. It codes for CASSPGLAGARYNEQFF.

The chain combines TRBV12-5 with TRBJ2-3; D remains unclear. V lost 5 bases and J lost 1, with 10 bases in between. This CDR3 has 14 residues. Per the germline V gene, CDR1 is LGHNT and CDR2 is FRNRAP. Here the CDR3 reads CASGRGSRTDTQYF. The CDR3 DNA sequence: TGTGCTAGTGGTCGAGGCTCGCGCACAGATACGCAGTATTTT.

The V gene is TRBV18, the J gene TRBJ1-5; maybe TRBD1 (6 bases). Germline assignment: CDR1 KGHSH and CDR2 LQKENI. This CDR3 is 16 amino acids long. V was cut by 3 bases and J by 5 bases, with 17 bases left in between. CDR3 in DNA: TGTGCCAGCTCACCCTCCTGGGGCAGGGGTGATCAGCCCCAGCATTTT. Amino acid sequence: CASSPSWGRGDQPQHF.

This clone was detected once. The genes are TRBV28 and TRBJ1-2; 10 bases fit TRBD1. The CDR3 totals 15 residues. In germline, CDR1 is MDHEN, CDR2 SYDVKM. V was pared by 5 bases and J by 6 bases, with 9 bases of the junction left unmatched. CDR3: CASSGEDRGQNGYTF. The CDR3 region has the DNA TGTGCCAGCAGTGGAGAAGACAGGGGGCAAAATGGCTACACCTTC.

This chain uses TRBV7-2 with TRBJ2-1, with a weak D call TRBD2 (5 bases). CDR1 is SGHTA, CDR2 FQGNSA, per germline. Deletions cut 4 bases from V and 3 bases from J, with 7 bases between. The CDR3 has 13 residues. CDR3 in amino acids: CASSSRVYNEQFF. The CDR3 DNA is TGTGCCAGCAGCTCGCGGGTCTACAATGAGCAGTTCTTC. Filled out from reference TRBV7-2 and TRBJ2-1, the complete variable domain reads GAGVSQSPSNKVTEKGKDVELRCDPISGHTALYWYRQSLGQGLEFLIYFQGNSAPDKSGLPSDRFSAERTGGSVSTLTIQRTQQEDSAVYLCASSSRVYNEQFFGPGTRLTVL.

The chain carries TRBV11-1 and TRBJ2-1; 12 nucleotides line up with TRBD2. Germline V gene sequence: CDR1 SGHAT, CDR2 FQDESV (reference sequence). The trim removed 3 bases at V and 6 bases at J, leaving 3 bases unmatched. The CDR3 sequence is 15 residues long. The CDR3 reads CASSFGLAGTNEQFF. CDR3 coding DNA: TGTGCCAGCAGCTTCGGACTAGCGGGAACCAATGAGCAGTTCTTC.

This chain connects TRBV5-1 to TRBJ2-3, with 10 positions matching TRBD2. There are 17 residues in the CDR3. Germline V gene sequence: CDR1 SGHRS, CDR2 YFSETQ. J lost 3 bases, V lost 0 bases, and 7 bases had no gene match. The CDR3 region is CASSLDRAGGPTDTQYF. CDR3 DNA sequence: TGCGCCAGCAGCTTGGATAGAGCGGGAGGGCCAACAGATACGCAGTATTTT. The full variable domain, rest sourced from reference TRBV5-1 and TRBJ2-3, is KAGVTQTPRYLIKTRGQQVTLSCSPISGHRSVSWYQQTPGQGLQFLFEYFSETQRNKGNFPGRFSGRQFSNSRSEMNVSTLELGDSALYLCASSLDRAGGPTDTQYFGPGTRLTVL.

The gene calls are TRBV18 and TRBJ2-7; the match to TRBD2 covers 10 bases. The germline V gene encodes CDR1 KGHSH and CDR2 LQKENI. The CDR3 length is 15 residues. V shed 3 bases, J shed 6 bases, and the junction held 8 bases outside the gene matches. This chain's CDR3 is CASSPASGRTGEQYF. CDR3 in DNA: TGTGCCAGCTCACCGGCTAGCGGGAGAACGGGCGAGCAGTACTTC.

This chain uses TRBV5-1 with TRBJ2-1; 9 nucleotides agree with TRBD1. In germline, CDR1 is SGHRS, CDR2 YFSETQ. The CDR3 is made up of 15 amino acids. Unmatched junction bases numbered 12, after V lost 5 bases and J lost 9 bases. The CDR3 loop reads CASRERLGQGSEQFF. In DNA form, the CDR3 reads TGCGCCAGCAGGGAGCGGCTGGGACAGGGAAGTGAGCAGTTCTTC. The full variable domain, with the rest looked up from reference TRBV5-1 and TRBJ2-1, is KAGVTQTPRYLIKTRGQQVTLSCSPISGHRSVSWYQQTPGQGLQFLFEYFSETQRNKGNFPGRFSGRQFSNSRSEMNVSTLELGDSALYLCASRERLGQGSEQFFGPGTRLTVL.

This clone was recorded only once. V gene TRBV3-1 (or the pseudogene TRBV3-2) combines with J gene TRBJ2-7, with 9 positions matching TRBD2. This CDR3 has 16 residues. J gave up 0 bases and V 4 bases, and 7 bases lay outside the gene matches. Germline CDR1 and CDR2: LGHDT and YNNKEL (reference sequence). As DNA, the CDR3 is TGTGCCAGCAGCCCAAAAACTAGCGGGTTCTCCTACGAGCAGTACTTC. Its translation is CASSPKTSGFSYEQYF.

This chain connects TRBV18 to TRBJ1-4, with 7 bases aligning to TRBD1. The CDR3 totals 15 residues. Germline CDR1 KGHSH, CDR2 LQKENI. Unmatched junction bases numbered 4, after V lost 3 bases and J lost 3 bases. Written as DNA, the CDR3 is TGTGCCAGCTCACCTTTGGGACAGCCTAATGAAAAACTGTTTTTT. The encoded protein is CASSPLGQPNEKLFF.

The rearrangement uses TRBV5-1 and TRBJ2-5; 7 nucleotides agree with TRBD2. CDR3 length: 14 residues. Unmatched junction bases numbered 8, after V lost 6 bases and J lost 3 bases. From germline, CDR1 is SGHRS and CDR2 YFSETQ. The CDR3, as DNA: TGCGCCAGCACCCGGAATGCGGGGGAAGAGACCCAGTACTTC. Translating gives CASTRNAGEETQYF. The entire variable domain, with the rest obtained from reference TRBV5-1 and TRBJ2-5, is as follows: KAGVTQTPRYLIKTRGQQVTLSCSPISGHRSVSWYQQTPGQGLQFLFEYFSETQRNKGNFPGRFSGRQFSNSRSEMNVSTLELGDSALYLCASTRNAGEETQYFGPGTRLLVL.

The genes are TRBV19 and TRBJ1-1; 10 bases align to TRBD1. CDR3 length: 15 amino acids. Trimming cost V 2 bases and J 6 bases; bases outside gene matches: 6. Per the germline V gene, CDR1 is LNHDA and CDR2 is SQIVND (reference sequence). The CDR3 spells CASSILRDRGAEAFF. Written as DNA, the CDR3 is TGTGCCAGTAGTATACTCCGGGACAGGGGCGCTGAAGCTTTCTTT. The variable domain in full, with the rest retrieved from reference TRBV19 and TRBJ1-1, is DGGITQSPKYLFRKEGQNVTLSCEQNLNHDAMYWYRQDPGQGLRLIYYSQIVNDFQKGDIAEGYSVSREKKESFPLTVTSAQKNPTAFYLCASSILRDRGAEAFFGQGTRLTVV.

V usage is TRBV5-6 and J usage is TRBJ2-3, with D possibly TRBD1 on 5 matching bases. Germline-derived CDR1 and CDR2 are SGHDT and YYEEEE. The length of the CDR3 is 15 residues. V was pared by 4 bases and J by 2 bases, with 14 bases between. This chain's CDR3 is CASSPRKDITDTQYF. In DNA form, the CDR3 reads TGTGCCAGCAGCCCCCGCAAGGACATCACAGATACGCAGTATTTT.

This clone came up many times. This chain joins TRBV7-2 and TRBJ1-3; 9 nucleotides line up with TRBD1. CDR1 SGHTA and CDR2 FQGNSA come from the germline V gene. The CDR3 runs to 16 residues. The junction had 7 bases not matched to a gene; V was cut back by 3 bases and J by 4 bases. The CDR3 nucleotides are TGTGCCAGCAGCTTCCGGGACAGGGCGTCCGGAAACACCATATATTTT. As protein: CASSFRDRASGNTIYF.

This chain links TRBV28 with TRBJ2-6; a weak D match, TRBD1 (5 bases). V lost 5 bases and J 4 bases, leaving 9 bases between the germline ends. The CDR3 sequence is 14 residues long. The germline gives CDR1 MDHEN, CDR2 SYDVKM. CDR3 loop: CASSQRGGANVLTF. The DNA of the CDR3 is TGTGCCAGCAGTCAAAGGGGAGGGGCCAACGTCCTGACTTTC. The full variable domain, completed using reference TRBV28 and TRBJ2-6, is DVKVTQSSRYLVKRTGEKVFLECVQDMDHENMFWYRQDPGLGLRLIYFSYDVKMKEKGDIPEGYSVSREKKERFSLILESASTNQTSMYLCASSQRGGANVLTFGAGSRLTVL.

This clone was observed a handful of times. This chain joins TRBV7-9 and TRBJ1-2; tentative D call: TRBD1 (5 bases). Germline loops: CDR1 SEHNR, CDR2 FQNEAQ (reference sequence). V lost 5 bases and J 3 bases, leaving 22 bases between the germline ends. The length of the CDR3 is 17 residues. CDR3 sequence reads: CASSPRGGDRSDYGYTF. Written as DNA, the CDR3 is TGTGCCAGCAGCCCAAGGGGAGGGGATCGTTCGGACTATGGCTACACCTTC.

The chain links TRBV25-1 to TRBJ2-7, with D possibly TRBD1 on 6 matching bases. Germline-derived CDR1 and CDR2 are MGHDK and SYGVNS. CDR3 length equals 11 residues. The V end was cut by 4 bases, the J end by 12 bases, with 13 bases between. DNA of the CDR3: TGTGCCAGCAGTGGAGGGGCAGGGGTGTACTTC. As protein: CASSGGAGVYF.

The chain couples TRBV28 to TRBJ2-3, with 7 nucleotides matching TRBD1. Per the germline V gene, CDR1 is MDHEN and CDR2 is SYDVKM. Losses at the gene ends were 6 bases for V and 2 bases for J; bases not matched to a gene: 2. CDR3 length equals 13 residues. In DNA form, the CDR3 reads TGTGCCAGCAGGGGACAGTTCACAGATACGCAGTATTTT. Protein product: CASRGQFTDTQYF. The variable domain in full, with the rest retrieved from reference TRBV28 and TRBJ2-3, is DVKVTQSSRYLVKRTGEKVFLECVQDMDHENMFWYRQDPGLGLRLIYFSYDVKMKEKGDIPEGYSVSREKKERFSLILESASTNQTSMYLCASRGQFTDTQYFGPGTRLTVL.

V is TRBV10-3 and J is TRBJ1-1; 8 positions match TRBD1. The length of the CDR3 is 15 residues. V shed 6 bases, J shed 0 bases, and the junction held 6 bases outside the gene matches. Germline CDR1 and CDR2: ENHRY and SYGVKD. The CDR3 region has the DNA TGTGCCATCAGCAAGCGGACAGGGATGAACACTGAAGCTTTCTTT. This gives the protein CAISKRTGMNTEAFF.

This clone has a count of ten or more. The chain carries TRBV3-1 (or the pseudogene TRBV3-2) and TRBJ1-2, with 7 bases matching TRBD1. CDR1 and CDR2 from the germline V gene are LGHDT and YNNKEL (reference sequence). This CDR3 region has 16 residues. V trimming: 0 bases; J trimming: 8 bases; junction bases outside the gene matches: 12. CDR3 nucleotide sequence: TGTGCCAGCAGCCAAGAGTCGGCACAGGGGCTTGGGGGCTACACCTTC. Its translation: CASSQESAQGLGGYTF.

The V call is TRBV3-1 (or the pseudogene TRBV3-2), the J call TRBJ2-3; D unclear. The CDR3 extends over 15 amino acids. Germline CDR1 LGHDT, CDR2 YNNKEL (reference sequence). The V gene lost 3 bases and the J gene lost 0 bases, with 10 bases spanning the gap. This chain's CDR3 is CASSHTTESTDTQYF. CDR3 DNA: TGTGCCAGCAGCCACACAACGGAGAGCACAGATACGCAGTATTTT.

The chain recombines TRBV5-5 with TRBJ2-3, with D unclear. CDR1 is SGHKS, CDR2 YYEKEE, per germline (reference sequence). The CDR3 consists of 14 residues. Trimming removed 1 base at V and 1 base at J, with 7 bases between. The CDR3 loop reads CASSLSQGTDTQYF. The DNA for the CDR3 is TGTGCCAGCAGCTTGAGCCAGGGCACAGATACGCAGTATTTT.

The rearrangement uses TRBV14 and TRBJ2-7, with a tentative D call TRBD2 (6 bases). The length of the CDR3 is 13 residues. Germline-derived CDR1 and CDR2 are SGHDN and FVKESK. V dropped 4 bases and J dropped 6 bases, with 13 bases sitting between them. Here the CDR3 DNA reads TGTGCCAGCAGCCGCGGGGCCTACTTCGAGCAGTACTTC. The encoded protein is CASSRGAYFEQYF.

The CDR3 DNA reads as TGTGCCTGGAGTTCTGGGACAGAGACCCCCATGATGAACACTGAAGCTTTCTTT. Translation gives CAWSSGTETPMMNTEAFF. The V gene is TRBV30, the J gene TRBJ1-1, with 7 nucleotides matching TRBD1. V trimming: 2 bases; J trimming: 0 bases; junction bases outside the gene matches: 15. The V gene's germline CDR1 is GTSNPN and CDR2 SVGIG (reference sequence). CDR3 length: 18 amino acids.